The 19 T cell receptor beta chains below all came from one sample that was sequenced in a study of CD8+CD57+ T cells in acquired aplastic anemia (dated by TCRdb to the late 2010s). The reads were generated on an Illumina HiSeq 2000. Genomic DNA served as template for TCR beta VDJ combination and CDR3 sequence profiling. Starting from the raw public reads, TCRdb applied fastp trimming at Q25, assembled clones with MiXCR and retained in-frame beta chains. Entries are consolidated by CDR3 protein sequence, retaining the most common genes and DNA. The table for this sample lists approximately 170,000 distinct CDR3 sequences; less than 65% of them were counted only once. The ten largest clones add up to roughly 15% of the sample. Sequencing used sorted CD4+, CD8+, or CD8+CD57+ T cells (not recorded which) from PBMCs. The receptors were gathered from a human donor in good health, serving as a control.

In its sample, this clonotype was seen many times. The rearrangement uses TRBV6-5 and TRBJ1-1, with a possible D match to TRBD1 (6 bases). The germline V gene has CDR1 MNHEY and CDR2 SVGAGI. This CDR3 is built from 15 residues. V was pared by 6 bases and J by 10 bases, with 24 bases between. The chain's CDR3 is CASSRDQQGRELAFF. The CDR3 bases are TGTGCCAGCAGCCGAGACCAACAGGGAAGAGAGTTAGCTTTCTTT.

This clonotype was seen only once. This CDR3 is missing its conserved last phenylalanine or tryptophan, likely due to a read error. CDR3 coding DNA: TGCGCCAGCAGCTTCCGGGGACCTGATGAAGCTTTCTCT. This encodes CASSFRGPDEAFS. This sequence joins TRBV5-1 and TRBJ1-1; weak D call: TRBD1 (5 bases). This CDR3 spans 13 amino acids. Per germline, CDR1 SGHRS and CDR2 YFSETQ. Trimming pared 2 bases from V and 7 bases from J, leaving 12 bases between.

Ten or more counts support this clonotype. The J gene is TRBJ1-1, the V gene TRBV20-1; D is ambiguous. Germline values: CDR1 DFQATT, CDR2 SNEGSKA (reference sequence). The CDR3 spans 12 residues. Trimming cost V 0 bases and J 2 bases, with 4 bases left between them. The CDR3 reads CSARDPNTEAFF. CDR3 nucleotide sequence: TGCAGTGCTAGAGATCCTAACACTGAAGCTTTCTTT.

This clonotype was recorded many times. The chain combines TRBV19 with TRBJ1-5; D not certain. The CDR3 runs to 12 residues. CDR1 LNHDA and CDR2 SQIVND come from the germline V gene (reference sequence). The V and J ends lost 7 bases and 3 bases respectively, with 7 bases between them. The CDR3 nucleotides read TGTGCCAGTACCTCCCTCAATCAGCCCCAGCATTTT. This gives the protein CASTSLNQPQHF.

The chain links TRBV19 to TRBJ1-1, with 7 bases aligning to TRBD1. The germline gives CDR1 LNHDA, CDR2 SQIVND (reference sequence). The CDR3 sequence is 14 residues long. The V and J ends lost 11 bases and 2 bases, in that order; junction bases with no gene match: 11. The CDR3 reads CAGTSDRDNTEAFF. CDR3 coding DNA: TGTGCCGGTACCTCCGACAGGGATAACACTGAAGCTTTCTTT.

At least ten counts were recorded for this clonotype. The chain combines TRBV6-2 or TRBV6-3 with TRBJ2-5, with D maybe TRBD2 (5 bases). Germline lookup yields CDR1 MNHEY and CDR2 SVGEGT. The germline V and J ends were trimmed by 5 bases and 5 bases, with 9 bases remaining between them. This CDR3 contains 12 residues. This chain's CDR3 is CASSERTETQYF. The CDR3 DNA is TGTGCCAGCAGTGAGCGGACGGAGACCCAGTACTTC.

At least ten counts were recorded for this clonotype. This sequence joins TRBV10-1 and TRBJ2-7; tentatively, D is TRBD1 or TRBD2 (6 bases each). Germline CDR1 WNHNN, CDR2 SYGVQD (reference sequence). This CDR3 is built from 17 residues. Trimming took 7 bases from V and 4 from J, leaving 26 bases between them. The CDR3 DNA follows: TGCGCCAGCACTATGTATCGGGGGCCCCCCCTAGTATACGAGCAGTACTTC. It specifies CASTMYRGPPLVYEQYF.

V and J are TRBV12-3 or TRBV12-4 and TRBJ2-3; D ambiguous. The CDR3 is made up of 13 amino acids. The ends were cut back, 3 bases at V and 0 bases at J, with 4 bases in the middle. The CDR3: CASSFVSTDTQYF. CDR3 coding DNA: TGTGCCAGCAGTTTCGTTAGCACAGATACGCAGTATTTT.

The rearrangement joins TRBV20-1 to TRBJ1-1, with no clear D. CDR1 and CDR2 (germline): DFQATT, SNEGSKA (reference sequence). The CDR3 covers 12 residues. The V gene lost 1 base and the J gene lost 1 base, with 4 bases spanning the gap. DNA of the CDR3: TGCAGTGCTAGAGGTCAGAACACTGAAGCTTTCTTT. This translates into CSARGQNTEAFF.

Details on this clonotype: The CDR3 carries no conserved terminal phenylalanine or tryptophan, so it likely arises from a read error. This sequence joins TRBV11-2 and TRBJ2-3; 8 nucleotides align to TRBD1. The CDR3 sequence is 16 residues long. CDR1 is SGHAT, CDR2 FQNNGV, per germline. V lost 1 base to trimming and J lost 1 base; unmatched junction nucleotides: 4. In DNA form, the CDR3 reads TGTGCCAGCAGCTTAGGGGCAGGGGGCGGCACAGATACGCAGTATCTT. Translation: CASSLGAGGGTDTQYL.

The DNA of the CDR3 is TGTGCCAGTAGTATTGGTCCGACGAACACCGGGGAGCTGTTTTTT. Amino acid sequence: CASSIGPTNTGELFF. The chain employs TRBV19 and TRBJ2-2; D is unresolved. V was pared by 3 bases and J by 0 bases, with 8 bases between. This CDR3 spans 15 amino acids. The germline gives CDR1 LNHDA, CDR2 SQIVND (reference sequence).

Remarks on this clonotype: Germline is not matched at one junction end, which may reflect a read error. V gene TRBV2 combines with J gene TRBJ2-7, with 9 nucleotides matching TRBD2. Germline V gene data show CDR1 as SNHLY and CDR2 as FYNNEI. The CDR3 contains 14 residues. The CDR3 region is CAGSEEREDYEQYF. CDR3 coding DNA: TGTGCCGGCAGTGAGGAGCGGGAGGACTACGAGCAGTACTTC. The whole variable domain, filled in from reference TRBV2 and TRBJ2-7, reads EPEVTQTPSHQVTQMGQEVILRCVPISNHLYFYWYRQILGQKVEFLVSFYNNEISEKSEIFDDQFSVERPDGSNFTLKIRSTKLEDSAMYFCAGSEEREDYEQYFGPGTRLTVT.

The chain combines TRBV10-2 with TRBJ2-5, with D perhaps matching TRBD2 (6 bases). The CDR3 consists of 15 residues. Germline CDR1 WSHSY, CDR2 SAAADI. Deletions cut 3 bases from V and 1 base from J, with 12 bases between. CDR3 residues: CASSDDGGRQETQYF. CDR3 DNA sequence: TGCGCCAGCAGTGACGACGGGGGACGCCAAGAGACCCAGTACTTC.

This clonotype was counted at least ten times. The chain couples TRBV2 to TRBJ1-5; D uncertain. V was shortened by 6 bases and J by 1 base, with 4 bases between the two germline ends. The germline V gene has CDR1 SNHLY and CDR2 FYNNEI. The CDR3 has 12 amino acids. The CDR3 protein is CASRGSNQPQHF. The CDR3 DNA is TGTGCCAGCAGAGGGAGCAATCAGCCCCAGCATTTT.

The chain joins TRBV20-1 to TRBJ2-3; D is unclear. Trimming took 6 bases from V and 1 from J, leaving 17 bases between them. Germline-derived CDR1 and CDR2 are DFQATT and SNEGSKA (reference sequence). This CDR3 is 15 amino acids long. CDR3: CSAATGGKGTDTQYF. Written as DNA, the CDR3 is TGCAGTGCCGCTACGGGTGGGAAGGGCACAGATACGCAGTATTTT.

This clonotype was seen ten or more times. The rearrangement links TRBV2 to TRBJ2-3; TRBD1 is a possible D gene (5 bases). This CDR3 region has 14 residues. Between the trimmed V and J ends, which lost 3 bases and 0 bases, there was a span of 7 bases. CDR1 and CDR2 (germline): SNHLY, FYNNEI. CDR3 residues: CASSDDRSTDTQYF. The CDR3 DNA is TGTGCCAGCAGTGACGACAGAAGCACAGATACGCAGTATTTT. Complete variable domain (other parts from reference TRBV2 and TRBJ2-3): EPEVTQTPSHQVTQMGQEVILRCVPISNHLYFYWYRQILGQKVEFLVSFYNNEISEKSEIFDDQFSVERPDGSNFTLKIRSTKLEDSAMYFCASSDDRSTDTQYFGPGTRLTVL.

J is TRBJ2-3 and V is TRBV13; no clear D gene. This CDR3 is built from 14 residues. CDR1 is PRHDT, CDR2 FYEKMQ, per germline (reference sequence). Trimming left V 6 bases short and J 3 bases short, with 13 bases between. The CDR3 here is CASRPIVGTDTQYF. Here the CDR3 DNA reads TGTGCCAGCAGGCCGATAGTGGGAACAGATACGCAGTATTTT.

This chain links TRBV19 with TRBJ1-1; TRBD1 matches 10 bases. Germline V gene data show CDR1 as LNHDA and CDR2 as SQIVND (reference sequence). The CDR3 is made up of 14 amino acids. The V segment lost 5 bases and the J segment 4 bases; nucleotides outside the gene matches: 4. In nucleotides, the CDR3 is TGTGCCAGTAGTCAAGGGACAGGGGTCACTGAAGCTTTCTTT. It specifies CASSQGTGVTEAFF.

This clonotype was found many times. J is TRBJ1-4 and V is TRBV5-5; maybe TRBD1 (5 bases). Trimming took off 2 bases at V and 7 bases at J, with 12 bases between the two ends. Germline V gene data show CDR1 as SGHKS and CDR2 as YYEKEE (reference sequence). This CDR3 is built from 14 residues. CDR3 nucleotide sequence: TGTGCCAGCAGCTTAGCCAGGGTAACTGAAAAACTGTTTTTT. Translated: CASSLARVTEKLFF.